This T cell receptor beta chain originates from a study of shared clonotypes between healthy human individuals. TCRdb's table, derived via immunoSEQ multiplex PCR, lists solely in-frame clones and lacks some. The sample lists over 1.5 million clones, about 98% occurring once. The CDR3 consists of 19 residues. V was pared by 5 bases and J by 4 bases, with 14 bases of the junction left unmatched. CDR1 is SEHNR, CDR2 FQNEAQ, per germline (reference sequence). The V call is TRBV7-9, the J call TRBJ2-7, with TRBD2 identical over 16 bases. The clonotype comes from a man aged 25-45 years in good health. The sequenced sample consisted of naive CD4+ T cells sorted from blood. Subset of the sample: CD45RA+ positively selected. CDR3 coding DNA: TGTGCCAGCAGCGCACCGCCGGGACTAGCGGGAGGGCCTAATTACGAGCAGTACTTC. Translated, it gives CASSAPPGLAGGPNYEQYF.